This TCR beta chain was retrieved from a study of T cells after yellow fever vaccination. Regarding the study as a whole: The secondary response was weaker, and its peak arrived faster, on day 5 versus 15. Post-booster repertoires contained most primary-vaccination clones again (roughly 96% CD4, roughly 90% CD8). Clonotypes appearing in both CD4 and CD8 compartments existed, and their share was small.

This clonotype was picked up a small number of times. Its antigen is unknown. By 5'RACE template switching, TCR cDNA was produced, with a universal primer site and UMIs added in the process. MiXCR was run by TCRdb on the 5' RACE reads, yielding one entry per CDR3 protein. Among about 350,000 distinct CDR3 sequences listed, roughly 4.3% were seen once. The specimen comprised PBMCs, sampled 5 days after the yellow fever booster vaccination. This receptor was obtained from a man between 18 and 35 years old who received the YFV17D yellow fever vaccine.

In nucleotides, the CDR3 is TGCGCCAGCAGCTTGTTCCCGGTCAACACTGAAGCTTTCTTT. Its translation is CASSLFPVNTEAFF. This chain joins TRBV5-1 and TRBJ1-1; D uncertain. Trimming pared 1 base from V and 2 bases from J, leaving 9 bases between. Germline values: CDR1 SGHRS, CDR2 YFSETQ. The length of the CDR3 is 14 residues.